The 21 T cell receptor beta chains given below trace back to one sample, sequenced in a study of identical twins. TCRdb called the 5' RACE reads again in MiXCR, with one record for every CDR3 protein. The sample yields 600,000 to 700,000 distinct CDR3 sequences, around 20% seen once. These data were also filed under a second study, of T cells expressing NK-cell markers.

The specimen was PBMCs. The receptors were gathered from a woman between 18 and 29 years old in good health.

The sample holds many counts of this clonotype. V is TRBV12-3 or TRBV12-4 and J is TRBJ2-7; D may match TRBD1 or TRBD2 (5 bases each). This CDR3 comprises 14 residues. Trimming removed 5 bases at V and 5 bases at J, with 16 bases between. The chain's CDR3 is CASSPGFQGDEQYF. CDR3 nucleotides: TGTGCCAGCAGTCCGGGATTCCAGGGCGACGAGCAGTACTTC.

V and J are TRBV7-8 and TRBJ2-5; 12 bases agree with TRBD2. Germline-derived CDR1 and CDR2 are SGHVS and FQNEAQ. The CDR3 runs to 16 residues. J gave up 1 base and V 6 bases, and 6 bases lay outside the gene matches. CDR3 residues: CASRGTSGGRQETQYF. The CDR3, as DNA: TGTGCCAGCAGGGGAACTAGCGGGGGGCGCCAAGAGACCCAGTACTTC.

The CDR3 nucleotides read TGTGCCAGCAGTTACGTAGGGGTCGGTACGCAGTATTTT. Amino acids: CASSYVGVGTQYF. This rearrangement joins TRBV6-2 or TRBV6-3 to TRBJ2-3, with D possibly TRBD1 on 5 matching bases. V was trimmed by 2 bases and J by 8 bases, leaving 11 bases between them. This CDR3 has 13 amino acids. The V gene's germline CDR1 is MNHEY and CDR2 SVGEGT.

This clonotype was found once. This chain links TRBV12-3 or TRBV12-4 with TRBJ1-1; a possible D gene is TRBD1 (6 bases). The length of the CDR3 is 14 residues. The V end was cut by 8 bases, the J end by 3 bases, with 16 bases between. DNA of the CDR3: TGTGCCAGCGCCTGGGGGGGCCGATACACTGAAGCTTTCTTT. Its protein is CASAWGGRYTEAFF.

The chain joins TRBV29-1 to TRBJ2-4, with TRBD1 as a possible D gene (6 bases). Germline CDR1 and CDR2: SQVTM and ANQGSEA. V dropped 3 bases and J dropped 9 bases, with 12 bases sitting between them. The CDR3 has 12 amino acids. The CDR3 loop reads CSVDRGDRIQYF. The DNA for the CDR3 is TGCAGCGTTGACAGGGGAGATCGCATTCAGTACTTC. Full variable domain (remainder filled in from reference TRBV29-1 and TRBJ2-4): SAVISQKPSRDICQRGTSLTIQCQVDSQVTMMFWYRQQPGQSLTLIATANQGSEATYESGFVIDKFPISRPNLTFSTLTVSNMSPEDSSIYLCSVDRGDRIQYFGAGTRLSVL.

This clonotype came up many times. The V call is TRBV5-5, the J call TRBJ2-7; D unclear. The CDR3 runs to 11 residues. Germline CDR1 SGHKS, CDR2 YYEKEE (reference sequence). Trimming left V 1 base short and J 4 bases short, with 3 bases between. The CDR3 DNA reads TGTGCCAGCAGCTTGTTTTACGAGCAGTACTTC. Its protein product is CASSLFYEQYF.

This clonotype came up many times. This chain connects TRBV9 to TRBJ2-1; TRBD2 agrees at 8 bases. Trimming at V came to 5 bases and at J to 4 bases, leaving 5 bases not matched to a gene. This CDR3 is 14 amino acids long. The germline V gene has CDR1 SGDLS and CDR2 YYNGEE. Here the CDR3 DNA reads TGTGCCAGCAGTGCGGGGGGACCTTACAATGAGCAGTTCTTC. Its protein is CASSAGGPYNEQFF.

This clonotype occurred a few times. The chain employs TRBV9 and TRBJ2-3; D may correspond to TRBD1 or TRBD2 (5 bases each). Trimming cost V 1 base and J 0 bases, with 12 bases left between them. CDR1 SGDLS and CDR2 YYNGEE come from the germline V gene. This CDR3 spans 16 amino acids. This CDR3 reads CASSVLPGPSTDTQYF. DNA of the CDR3: TGTGCCAGCAGCGTACTTCCGGGGCCTAGCACAGATACGCAGTATTTT.

The rearrangement uses TRBV20-1 and TRBJ2-7; a possible D gene is TRBD2 (7 bases). Trimming left V 1 base short and J 0 bases short, with 13 bases between. This CDR3 is built from 15 residues. The germline V gene encodes CDR1 DFQATT and CDR2 SNEGSKA (reference sequence). CDR3 amino acids: CSARGGGAGSYEQYF. In DNA form, the CDR3 reads TGCAGTGCTAGAGGTGGGGGGGCCGGCTCCTACGAGCAGTACTTC.

The sample holds many counts of this clonotype. The chain carries TRBV29-1 and TRBJ2-1; TRBD1 aligns across 10 bases. The germline V gene encodes CDR1 SQVTM and CDR2 ANQGSEA. Trimming at V came to 6 bases and at J to 10 bases, leaving 3 bases not matched to a gene. The CDR3 contains 11 residues. For the CDR3, the DNA is TGCAGCGTAGGGACAGGGGACGAGCAGTTCTTC. Its protein is CSVGTGDEQFF.

This rearrangement joins TRBV9 to TRBJ2-2; D gene unclear. The germline gives CDR1 SGDLS, CDR2 YYNGEE. This CDR3 spans 13 amino acids. V lost 0 bases to trimming and J lost 5 bases, with 5 bases between them. For the CDR3, the DNA is TGTGCCAGCAGCGTAGAGGCAACCGGGGAGCTGTTTTTT. Translated: CASSVEATGELFF.

This chain joins TRBV10-3 and TRBJ1-2; D gene uncertain. Germline CDR1 is ENHRY and CDR2 is SYGVKD. The CDR3 runs to 14 residues. V was pared by 3 bases and J by 4 bases, with 12 bases between. The CDR3 DNA reads TGTGCCATCAGTGAAGGTGGGCGCATCTATGGCTACACCTTC. The encoded protein is CAISEGGRIYGYTF.

The CDR3 region is CSARAGSWNTEAFF. CDR3 sequence (DNA): TGCAGTGCTAGAGCCGGGAGCTGGAACACTGAAGCTTTCTTT. The chain links TRBV20-1 to TRBJ1-1, with D unresolved. V was cut by 1 base and J by 1 base, with 10 bases left in between. This CDR3 has 14 amino acids. Germline CDR1 and CDR2: DFQATT and SNEGSKA (reference sequence).

V gene TRBV12-3 or TRBV12-4 combines with J gene TRBJ1-2, with D tentatively TRBD1 (5 bases). This CDR3 is 15 amino acids long. V shed 6 bases and J shed 2 bases, with 16 bases lying between them. In DNA form, the CDR3 reads TGTGCCAGCAGCCCTACCAGGGAGTTGAACTATGGCTACACCTTC. This encodes CASSPTRELNYGYTF.

Ten or more counts support this clonotype. The rearrangement links TRBV20-1 to TRBJ2-1, with 8 bases lining up with TRBD2. V trimming: 2 bases; J trimming: 9 bases; junction bases outside the gene matches: 12. CDR1 and CDR2 from the germline V gene are DFQATT and SNEGSKA (reference sequence). The CDR3 consists of 15 residues. CDR3 sequence: CSARLGRGLEGEQFF. The CDR3 DNA follows: TGCAGTGCTAGATTGGGTAGGGGACTAGAGGGTGAGCAGTTCTTC.

In its sample, this clonotype was seen many times. J is TRBJ2-3 and V is TRBV12-5; D gene ambiguous. Trimming removed 7 bases from V and 3 bases from J, with 5 bases in between. Looked up from germline, CDR1 is LGHNT and CDR2 is FRNRAP. This CDR3 spans 11 amino acids. CDR3 nucleotides: TGTGCTAGTGCCCAGACAGATACGCAGTATTTT. Translated, it gives CASAQTDTQYF.

This clonotype has only a few counts. The chain recombines TRBV5-1 with TRBJ2-1; TRBD2 matches at 12 bases. V shed 4 bases, J shed 2 bases, and the junction held 7 bases outside the gene matches. This CDR3 spans 17 amino acids. CDR1 is SGHRS, CDR2 YFSETQ, per germline. CDR3: CASSLPRLAGAYNEQFF. CDR3 DNA sequence: TGCGCCAGCAGCCTACCTCGACTAGCGGGGGCCTACAATGAGCAGTTCTTC.

This clonotype was detected a few times. This sequence joins TRBV5-1 and TRBJ2-1; D not certain. Trimming shortened V by 4 bases and J by 0 bases, and 11 bases separated the two germline ends. Germline V gives CDR1 SGHRS, CDR2 YFSETQ. This CDR3 is built from 15 residues. Here the CDR3 reads CASSLQASSYNEQFF. As DNA, the CDR3 is TGCGCCAGCAGCCTTCAGGCGAGCTCCTACAATGAGCAGTTCTTC.

CDR3 coding DNA: TGTGCCAGCAGCCGAACGGGACAGGCGAACACTGAAGCTTTCTTT. It encodes CASSRTGQANTEAFF. This sequence joins TRBV4-2 and TRBJ1-1; TRBD1 agrees at 8 bases. Germline trimming cut 4 bases from V and 1 base from J; bases unmatched to any gene: 5. Germline values: CDR1 LGHNA, CDR2 YNFKEQ. The CDR3 covers 15 residues.

The V and J genes are TRBV5-1 and TRBJ2-2, with 8 bases fitting TRBD2. The V segment lost 2 bases and the J segment 0 bases; nucleotides outside the gene matches: 6. The V gene's germline CDR1 is SGHRS and CDR2 YFSETQ. This CDR3 comprises 17 residues. The CDR3 sequence is CASSFQTSATNTGELFF. As DNA, the CDR3 is TGCGCCAGCAGCTTTCAGACTAGCGCTACGAACACCGGGGAGCTGTTTTTT.

This clonotype was observed at least ten times. The genes are TRBV5-6 and TRBJ2-2; no definite D call. Germline V gives CDR1 SGHDT, CDR2 YYEEEE. The CDR3 loop spans 11 amino acids. V lost 3 bases and J lost 7, with 4 bases in between. The CDR3 protein is CASSYLGELFF. The CDR3 coding sequence is TGTGCCAGCAGCTATCTCGGGGAGCTGTTTTTT.